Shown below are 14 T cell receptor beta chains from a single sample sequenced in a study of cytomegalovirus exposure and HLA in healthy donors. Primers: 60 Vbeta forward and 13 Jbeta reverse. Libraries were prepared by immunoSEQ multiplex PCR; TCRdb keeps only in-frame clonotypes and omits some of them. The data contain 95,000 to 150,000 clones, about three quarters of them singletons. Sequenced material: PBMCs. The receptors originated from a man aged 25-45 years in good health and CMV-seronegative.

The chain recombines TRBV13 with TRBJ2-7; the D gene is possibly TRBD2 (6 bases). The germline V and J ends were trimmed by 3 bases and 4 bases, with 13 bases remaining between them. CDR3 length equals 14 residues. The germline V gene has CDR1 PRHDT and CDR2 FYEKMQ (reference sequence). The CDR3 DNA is TGTGCCAGCAGCTTCCCGGGAGCCGGGTACGAGCAGTACTTC. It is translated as CASSFPGAGYEQYF.

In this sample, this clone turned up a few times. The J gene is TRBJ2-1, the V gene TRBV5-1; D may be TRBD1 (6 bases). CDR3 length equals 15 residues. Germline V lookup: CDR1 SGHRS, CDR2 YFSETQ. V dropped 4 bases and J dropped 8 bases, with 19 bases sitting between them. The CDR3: CASSRQALVIHEQFF. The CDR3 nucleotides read TGCGCCAGCAGCCGACAGGCCCTTGTCATCCATGAGCAGTTCTTC.

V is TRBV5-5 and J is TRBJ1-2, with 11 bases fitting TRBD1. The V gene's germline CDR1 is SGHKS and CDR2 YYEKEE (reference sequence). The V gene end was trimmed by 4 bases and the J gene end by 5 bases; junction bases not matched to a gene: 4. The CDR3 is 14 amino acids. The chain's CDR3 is CASSIGQGAYGYTF. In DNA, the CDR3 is TGTGCCAGCAGCATCGGACAGGGGGCGTATGGCTACACCTTC.

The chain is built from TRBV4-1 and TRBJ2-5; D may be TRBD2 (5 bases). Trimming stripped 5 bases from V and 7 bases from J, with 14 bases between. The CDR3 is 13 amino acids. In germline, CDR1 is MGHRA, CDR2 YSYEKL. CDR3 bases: TGCGCCAGCAGCGTTGGAGGTTTAGGGACCCAGTACTTC. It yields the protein CASSVGGLGTQYF.

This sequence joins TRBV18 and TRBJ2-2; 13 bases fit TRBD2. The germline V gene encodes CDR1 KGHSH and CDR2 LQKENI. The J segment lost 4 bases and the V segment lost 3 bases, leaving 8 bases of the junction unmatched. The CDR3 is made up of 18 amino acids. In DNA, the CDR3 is TGTGCCAGCTCACCCCCTAGGACTAGCGGGAGTCCCACCGGGGAGCTGTTTTTT. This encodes CASSPPRTSGSPTGELFF.

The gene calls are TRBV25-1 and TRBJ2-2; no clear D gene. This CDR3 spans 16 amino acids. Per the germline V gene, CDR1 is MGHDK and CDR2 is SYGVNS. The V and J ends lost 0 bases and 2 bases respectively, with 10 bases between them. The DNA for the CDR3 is TGTGCCAGCAGTGAATACAACAGTGATAACACCGGGGAGCTGTTTTTT. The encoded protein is CASSEYNSDNTGELFF.

The CDR3: CASSGTRQGSTEAFF. The CDR3 nucleotides read TGTGCCAGCAGCGGAACGCGACAGGGATCCACTGAAGCTTTCTTT. This chain connects TRBV6-1 to TRBJ1-1; 7 bases are a match to TRBD1. V shed 6 bases and J 4 bases; nucleotides not matched to a gene: 11. Germline V gene data show CDR1 as MNHNS and CDR2 as SASEGT. CDR3 size: 15 residues.

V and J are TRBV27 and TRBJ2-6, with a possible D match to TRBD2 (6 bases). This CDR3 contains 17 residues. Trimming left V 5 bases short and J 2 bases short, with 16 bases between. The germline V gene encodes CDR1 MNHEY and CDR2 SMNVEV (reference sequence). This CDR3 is CASSRTVGGTGANVLTF. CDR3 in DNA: TGTGCCAGCAGTCGTACAGTGGGCGGGACTGGGGCCAACGTCCTGACTTTC.

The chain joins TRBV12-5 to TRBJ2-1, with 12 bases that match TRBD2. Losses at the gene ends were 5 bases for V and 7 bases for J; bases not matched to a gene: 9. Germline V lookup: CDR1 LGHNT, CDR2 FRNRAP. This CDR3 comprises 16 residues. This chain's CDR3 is CASGRHLAGGPNEQFF. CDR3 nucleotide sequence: TGTGCTAGTGGTCGCCATCTAGCGGGGGGGCCTAATGAGCAGTTCTTC.

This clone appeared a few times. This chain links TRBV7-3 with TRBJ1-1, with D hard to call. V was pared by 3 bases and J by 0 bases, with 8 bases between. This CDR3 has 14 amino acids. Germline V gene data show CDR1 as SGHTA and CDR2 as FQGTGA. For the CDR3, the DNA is TGTGCCAGCAGCTTCTCCGCTATGAACACTGAAGCTTTCTTT. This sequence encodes CASSFSAMNTEAFF.

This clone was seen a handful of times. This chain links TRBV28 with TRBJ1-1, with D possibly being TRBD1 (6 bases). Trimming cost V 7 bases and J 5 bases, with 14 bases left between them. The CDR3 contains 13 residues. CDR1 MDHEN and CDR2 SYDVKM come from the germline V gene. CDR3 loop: CASKGRGETEAFF. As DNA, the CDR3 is TGTGCCAGCAAAGGGAGGGGGGAAACTGAAGCTTTCTTT.

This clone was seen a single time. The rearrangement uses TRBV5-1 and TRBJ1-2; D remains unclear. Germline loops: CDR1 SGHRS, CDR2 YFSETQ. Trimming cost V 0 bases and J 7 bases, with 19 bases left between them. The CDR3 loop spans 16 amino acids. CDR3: CASSLELEGIRFGYTF. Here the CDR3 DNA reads TGCGCCAGCAGCTTGGAGCTAGAAGGTATCCGGTTTGGCTACACCTTC.

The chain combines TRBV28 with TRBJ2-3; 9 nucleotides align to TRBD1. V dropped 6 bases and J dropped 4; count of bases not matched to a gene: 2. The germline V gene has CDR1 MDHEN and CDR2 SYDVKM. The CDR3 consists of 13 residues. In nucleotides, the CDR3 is TGTGCCAGCAGAAGACAGGGGGCAGATACGCAGTATTTT. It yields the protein CASRRQGADTQYF.

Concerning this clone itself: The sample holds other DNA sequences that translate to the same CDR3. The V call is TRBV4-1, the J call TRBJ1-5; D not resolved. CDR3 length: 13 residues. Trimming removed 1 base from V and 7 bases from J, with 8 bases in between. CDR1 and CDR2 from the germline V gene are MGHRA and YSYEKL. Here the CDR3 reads CASSQGYTQPQHF. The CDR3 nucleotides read TGCGCCAGCAGCCAAGGTTACACCCAGCCCCAGCATTTT.